This T cell receptor (beta chain) was recovered during a study of cytomegalovirus exposure and HLA in healthy donors. About the research overall: Around 80 million unique TCR sequences came from HLA-typed donors in an early release. Study-level findings and limits: Immune exposure was documented only through CMV serostatus. Most TCRs appeared rarely, but some public TCRs recurred in many donors. The authors considered a cluster of highly shared sequence variants likely to be a sequencing artifact.

In the case of this clone: Its antigen is not identified.

The primer mix had 60 Vbeta and 13 Jbeta primers. Assay: immunoSEQ multiplex PCR; the TCRdb copy retains only in-frame clones and omits some. The repertoire includes 180,000 or so clones, around 80% of them detected once, and around 1.4% sits in the top ten. The V gene's germline CDR1 is SNHLY and CDR2 FYNNEI. This CDR3 region has 14 residues. With V trimmed by 7 bases and J by 5 bases, 10 bases remained unmatched. The TCR was taken from a girl under 18 in good health and CMV-seropositive. Sequenced: PBMCs. The genes are TRBV2 and TRBJ2-7; TRBD2 matches at 8 bases. CDR3 DNA: TGTGCCAGCACCATCGAGCGGGGGAGCAACGAGCAGTACTTC. Protein sequence: CASTIERGSNEQYF. The full variable domain, in which reference TRBV2 and TRBJ2-7 provide the parts outside the CDR3, is EPEVTQTPSHQVTQMGQEVILRCVPISNHLYFYWYRQILGQKVEFLVSFYNNEISEKSEIFDDQFSVERPDGSNFTLKIRSTKLEDSAMYFCASTIERGSNEQYFGPGTRLTVT.